This is a list of T cell receptor beta chains from one sample in a study of blood T cell repertoires in COVID-19. Clones were sequenced by immunoSEQ multiplex PCR, and TCRdb holds only the in-frame ones, with some missing. This table has 270,000 or so clones, about nine tenths appearing once. Sequencing input: peripheral blood. These receptors all come from a woman aged 25-40 years with COVID-19, enrolled during active disease. CDR3s include the opening cysteine and the closing phenylalanine or tryptophan. The D gene is left open where the match is weak. Clone size is not always given. Where it is, it says once, few, many or a class for expanded clones.

CDR3 DNA: TGTGCCACCAGCATTCCAGCGGACAGGGAATATCGCAATCAGCCCCAGCATTTT
CDR3 protein: CATSIPADREYRNQPQHF
D gene: TRBD1
J gene: TRBJ1-5
clone size: NA
V gene: TRBV15

CDR3 DNA: TGTGCCAGCAGCTTGGCGGGGGTTCAAGATACGCAGTATTTT
CDR3 protein: CASSLAGVQDTQYF
D gene: NA
J gene: TRBJ2-3
clone size: NA
V gene: TRBV5-8

CDR3 DNA: TGTGCCAGCAGCTACCGGACAGGATCCTACGAGCAGTACTTC
CDR3 protein: CASSYRTGSYEQYF
D gene: TRBD1
J gene: TRBJ2-7
clone size: NA
V gene: TRBV5-5

CDR3 DNA: TGTGCCAGCAGGGGCGCAGATGAAGCTTTCTTT
CDR3 protein: CASRGADEAFF
D gene: NA
J gene: TRBJ1-1
clone size: NA
V gene: TRBV3-1/TRBV3-2

CDR3 DNA: TGTGCCAGCAGCTTACGGGGGGCTGGGGCCAACGTCCTGACTTTC
CDR3 protein: CASSLRGAGANVLTF
D gene: TRBD2
J gene: TRBJ2-6
clone size: NA
V gene: TRBV11-2

CDR3 DNA: TGTGCCAGCAGCTTGGTGGTGGGCCCCTCTGGGGCCAACGTCCTGACTTTC
CDR3 protein: CASSLVVGPSGANVLTF
D gene: NA
J gene: TRBJ2-6
clone size: NA
V gene: TRBV5-6

CDR3 DNA: TGCAGCGTTCCGAGGGCCCCTGGTCGAGGCTACACCTTC
CDR3 protein: CSVPRAPGRGYTF
D gene: NA
J gene: TRBJ1-2
clone size: NA
V gene: TRBV29-1

CDR3 DNA: TGTGCCAGCAGCTCCCGGGTATGGGATGGCTACACCTTC
CDR3 protein: CASSSRVWDGYTF
D gene: NA
J gene: TRBJ1-2
clone size: few
V gene: TRBV5-6

CDR3 DNA: TGTGCCAGCAGTTTCCAGGGTAGTAATTCACCCCTCCACTTT
CDR3 protein: CASSFQGSNSPLHF
D gene: NA
J gene: TRBJ1-6
clone size: NA
V gene: TRBV6-5

CDR3 DNA: TGTGCCAGCAGTTCCGGACAGGGGGCGCCGGTTGGCTACACCTTC
CDR3 protein: CASSSGQGAPVGYTF
D gene: TRBD1
J gene: TRBJ1-2
clone size: few
V gene: TRBV27

CDR3 DNA: TGCAGCGTTGTTATGAATGAAAAACTGTTTTTT
CDR3 protein: CSVVMNEKLFF
D gene: NA
J gene: TRBJ1-4
clone size: NA
V gene: TRBV29-1

CDR3 DNA: TGTGCCAGCAGCTTCTGGGACAGAAACACCGGGGAGCTGTTTTTT
CDR3 protein: CASSFWDRNTGELFF
D gene: TRBD1
J gene: TRBJ2-2
clone size: NA
V gene: TRBV7-9

CDR3 DNA: TGTGCCAGCAGTGACGGCAGGGCTCCGGTCATCTACGAGCAGTACTTC
CDR3 protein: CASSDGRAPVIYEQYF
D gene: NA
J gene: TRBJ2-7
clone size: NA
V gene: TRBV2

CDR3 DNA: TGTGCCAGCAGCCTATACACTGGACAGGGAGGCTCACCCCTCCACTTT
CDR3 protein: CASSLYTGQGGSPLHF
D gene: TRBD1
J gene: TRBJ1-6
clone size: NA
V gene: TRBV11-2